The TCR beta chain described here comes from a study of blood T cell repertoires in COVID-19. Study-level background: COVID-19 samples from acute and convalescent phases originated in the United States, Italy and Spain. Sample material is recorded as cDNA or gDNA derived from T cells, B-cell-depleted T cells, or PBMCs.

CDR3 length equals 14 residues. CDR1 and CDR2 from the germline V gene are SNHLY and FYNNEI. V was clipped by 3 bases and J by 4 bases, with 12 bases between them. Original methodology: Nucleated cell number was recorded as an estimate derived from reference gene primer amplification. TCRdb keeps only in-frame clones here, not all; method: immunoSEQ multiplex PCR. The V and J calls and clone size come from that table; D and trimming were worked out from the DNA. The repertoire holds roughly 220,000 clones, with under 90% as singletons. This clone has more than one count but fewer than ten. Input material: peripheral blood. This TCR was sampled from a woman aged 55-69 years who had recovered from COVID-19. The genes are TRBV2 and TRBJ1-2; tentatively, D is TRBD1 (5 bases). The DNA for the CDR3 is TGTGCCAGCAGTGAGGTCCGGGGGGGCTATGGCTACACCTTC. Its translation is CASSEVRGGYGYTF.